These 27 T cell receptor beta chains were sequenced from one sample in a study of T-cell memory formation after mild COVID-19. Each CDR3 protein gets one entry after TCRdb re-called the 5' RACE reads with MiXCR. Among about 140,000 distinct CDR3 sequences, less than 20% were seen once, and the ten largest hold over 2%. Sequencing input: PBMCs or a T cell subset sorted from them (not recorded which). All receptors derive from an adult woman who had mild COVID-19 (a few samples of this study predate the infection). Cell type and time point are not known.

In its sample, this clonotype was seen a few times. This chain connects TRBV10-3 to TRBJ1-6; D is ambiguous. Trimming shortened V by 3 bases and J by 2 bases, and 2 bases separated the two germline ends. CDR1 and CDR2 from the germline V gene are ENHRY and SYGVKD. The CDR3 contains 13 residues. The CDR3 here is CAISDTYNSPLHF. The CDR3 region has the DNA TGTGCCATCAGTGATACCTATAATTCACCCCTCCACTTT.

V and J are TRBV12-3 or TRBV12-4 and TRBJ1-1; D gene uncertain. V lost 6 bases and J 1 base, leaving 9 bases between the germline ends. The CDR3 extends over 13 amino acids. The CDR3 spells CASRIGGNTEAFF. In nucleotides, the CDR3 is TGTGCCAGCAGGATCGGAGGGAACACTGAAGCTTTCTTT.

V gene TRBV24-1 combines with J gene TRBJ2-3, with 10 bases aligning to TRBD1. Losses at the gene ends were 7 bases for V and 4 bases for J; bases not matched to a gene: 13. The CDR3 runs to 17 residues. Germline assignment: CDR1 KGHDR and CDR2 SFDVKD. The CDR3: CATRVTPGTGESDTQYF. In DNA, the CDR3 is TGTGCCACCAGAGTGACACCTGGGACAGGGGAATCAGATACGCAGTATTTT.

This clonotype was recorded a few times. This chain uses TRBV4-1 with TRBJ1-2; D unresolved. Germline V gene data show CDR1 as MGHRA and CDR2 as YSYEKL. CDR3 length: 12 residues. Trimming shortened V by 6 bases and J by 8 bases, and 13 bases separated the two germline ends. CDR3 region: CASSPTPGGYTF. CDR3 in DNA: TGCGCCAGCAGTCCGACACCCGGAGGCTACACCTTC.

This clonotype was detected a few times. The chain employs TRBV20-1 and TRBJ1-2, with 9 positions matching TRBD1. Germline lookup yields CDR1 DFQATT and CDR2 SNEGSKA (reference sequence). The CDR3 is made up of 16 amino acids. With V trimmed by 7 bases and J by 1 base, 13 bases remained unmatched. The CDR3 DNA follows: TGCAGTGACGTCCGGACAGGGGCCTCCCTTAACTATGGCTACACCTTC. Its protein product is CSDVRTGASLNYGYTF.

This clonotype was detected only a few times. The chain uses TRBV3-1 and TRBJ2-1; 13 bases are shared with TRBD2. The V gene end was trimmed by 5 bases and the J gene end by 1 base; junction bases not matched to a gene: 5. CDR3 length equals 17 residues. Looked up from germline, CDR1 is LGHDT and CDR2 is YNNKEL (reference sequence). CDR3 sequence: CASSIGLAGVSYNEQFF. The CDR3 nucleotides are TGTGCCAGCAGCATCGGACTAGCGGGAGTGTCCTACAATGAGCAGTTCTTC.

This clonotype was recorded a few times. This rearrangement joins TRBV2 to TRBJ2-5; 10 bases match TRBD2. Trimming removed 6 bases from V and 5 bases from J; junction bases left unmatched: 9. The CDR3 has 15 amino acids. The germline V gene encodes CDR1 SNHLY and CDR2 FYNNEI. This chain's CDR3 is CASRLAGPPRETQYF. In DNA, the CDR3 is TGTGCCAGCAGACTAGCGGGGCCACCTCGGGAGACCCAGTACTTC.

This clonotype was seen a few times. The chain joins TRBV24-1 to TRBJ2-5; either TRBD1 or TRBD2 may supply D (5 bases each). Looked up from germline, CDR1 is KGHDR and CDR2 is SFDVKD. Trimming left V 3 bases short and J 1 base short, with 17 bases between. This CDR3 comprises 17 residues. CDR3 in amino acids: CATSDGGTGLLQETQYF. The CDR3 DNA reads TGTGCCACCAGTGATGGAGGTACAGGACTCCTCCAAGAGACCCAGTACTTC.

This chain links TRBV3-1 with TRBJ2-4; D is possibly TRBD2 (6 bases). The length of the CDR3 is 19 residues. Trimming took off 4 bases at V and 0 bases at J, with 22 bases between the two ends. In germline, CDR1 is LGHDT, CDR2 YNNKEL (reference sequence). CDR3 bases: TGTGCCAGCAGCCGTTTCATATTGAGAGCGGGCTTAGCCAAAAACATTCAGTACTTC. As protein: CASSRFILRAGLAKNIQYF.

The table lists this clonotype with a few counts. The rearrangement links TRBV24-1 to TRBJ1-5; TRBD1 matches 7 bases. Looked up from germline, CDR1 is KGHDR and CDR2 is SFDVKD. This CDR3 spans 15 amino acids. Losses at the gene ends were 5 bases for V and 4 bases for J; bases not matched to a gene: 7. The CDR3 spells CATSGRGGLNQPQHF. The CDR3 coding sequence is TGTGCCACCAGTGGGAGAGGGGGCCTAAATCAGCCCCAGCATTTT.

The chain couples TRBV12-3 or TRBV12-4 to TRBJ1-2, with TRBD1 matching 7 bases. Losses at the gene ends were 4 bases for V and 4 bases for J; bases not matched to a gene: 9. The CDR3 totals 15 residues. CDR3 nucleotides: TGTGCCAGCAGTTCCACCGACAGGGCGGGCTATGGCTACACCTTC. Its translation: CASSSTDRAGYGYTF.

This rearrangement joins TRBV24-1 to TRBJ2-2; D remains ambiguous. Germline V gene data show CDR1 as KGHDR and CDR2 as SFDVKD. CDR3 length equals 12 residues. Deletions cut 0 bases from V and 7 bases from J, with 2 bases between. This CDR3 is CATSDLLGELFF. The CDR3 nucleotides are TGTGCCACCAGTGATTTGCTCGGGGAGCTGTTTTTT.

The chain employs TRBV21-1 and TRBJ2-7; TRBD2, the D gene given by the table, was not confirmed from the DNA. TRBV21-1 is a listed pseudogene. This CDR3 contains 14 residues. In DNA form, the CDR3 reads TGTGCCAGCAGCAAAGAAGTCCCATCCTACGAGCAGTACTTC. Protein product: CASSKEVPSYEQYF.

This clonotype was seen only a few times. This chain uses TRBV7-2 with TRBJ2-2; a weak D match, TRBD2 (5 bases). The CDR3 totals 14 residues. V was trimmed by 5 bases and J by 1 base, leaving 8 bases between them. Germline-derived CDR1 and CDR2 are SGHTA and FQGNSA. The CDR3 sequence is CASSARGNTGELFF. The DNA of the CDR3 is TGTGCCAGCAGCGCCCGGGGGAACACCGGGGAGCTGTTTTTT.

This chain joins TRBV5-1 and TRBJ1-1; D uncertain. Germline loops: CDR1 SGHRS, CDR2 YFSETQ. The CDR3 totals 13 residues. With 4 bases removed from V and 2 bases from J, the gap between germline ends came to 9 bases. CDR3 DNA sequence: TGCGCCAGCAGCGCAGGAGCAAACACTGAAGCTTTCTTT. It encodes CASSAGANTEAFF.

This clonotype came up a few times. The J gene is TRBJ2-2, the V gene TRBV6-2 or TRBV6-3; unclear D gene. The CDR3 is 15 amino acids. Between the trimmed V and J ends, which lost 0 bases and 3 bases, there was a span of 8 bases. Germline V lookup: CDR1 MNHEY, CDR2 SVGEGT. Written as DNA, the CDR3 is TGTGCCAGCAGTTACTCGGATAAGGACACCGGGGAGCTGTTTTTT. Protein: CASSYSDKDTGELFF.

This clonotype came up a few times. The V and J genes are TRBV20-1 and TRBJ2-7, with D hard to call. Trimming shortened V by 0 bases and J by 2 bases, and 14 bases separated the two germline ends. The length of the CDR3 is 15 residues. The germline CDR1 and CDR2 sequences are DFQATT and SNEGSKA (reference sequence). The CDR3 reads CSARDSAGGPYEQYF. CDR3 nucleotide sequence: TGCAGTGCTAGAGATTCGGCAGGCGGCCCCTACGAGCAGTACTTC.

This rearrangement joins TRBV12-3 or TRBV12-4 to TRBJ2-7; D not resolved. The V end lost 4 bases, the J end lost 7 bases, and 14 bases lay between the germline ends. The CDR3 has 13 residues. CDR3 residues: CASSSGPVGEQYF. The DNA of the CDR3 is TGTGCCAGCAGTTCCGGGCCGGTGGGGGAGCAGTACTTC.

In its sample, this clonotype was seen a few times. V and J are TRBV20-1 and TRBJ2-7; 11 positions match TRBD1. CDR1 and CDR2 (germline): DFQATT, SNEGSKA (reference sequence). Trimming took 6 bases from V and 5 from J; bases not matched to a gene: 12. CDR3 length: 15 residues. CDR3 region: CSASGTGGRGDEQYF. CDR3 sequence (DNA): TGCAGTGCCAGCGGGACAGGGGGACGTGGGGACGAGCAGTACTTC.

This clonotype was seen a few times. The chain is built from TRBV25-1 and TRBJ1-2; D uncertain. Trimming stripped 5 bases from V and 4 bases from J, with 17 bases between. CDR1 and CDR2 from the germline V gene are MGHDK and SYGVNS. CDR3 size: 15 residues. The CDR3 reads CASSNLGQSGYGYTF. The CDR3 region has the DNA TGTGCCAGCAGTAACTTAGGCCAGTCCGGCTATGGCTACACCTTC.

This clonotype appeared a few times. CDR3 loop: CASSYYGTGATEAFF. The CDR3 coding sequence is TGTGCCAGCAGTTACTATGGGACAGGGGCAACTGAAGCTTTCTTT. The chain employs TRBV6-2 or TRBV6-3 and TRBJ1-1, with 10 bases fitting TRBD1. CDR3 size: 15 residues. After removal of 1 base from V and 5 bases from J, the junction contained 4 bases not matched to a gene. CDR1 is MNHEY and CDR2 is SVGEGT in the germline V gene.

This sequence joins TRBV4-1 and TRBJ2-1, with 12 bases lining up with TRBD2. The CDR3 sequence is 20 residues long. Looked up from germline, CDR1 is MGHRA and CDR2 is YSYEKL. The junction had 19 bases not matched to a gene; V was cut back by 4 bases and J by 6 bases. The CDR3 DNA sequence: TGCGCCAGCAGCCCGACTTTTGGGACTAGCGGGTTCTTAAAGGGCAATGAGCAGTTCTTC. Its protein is CASSPTFGTSGFLKGNEQFF.

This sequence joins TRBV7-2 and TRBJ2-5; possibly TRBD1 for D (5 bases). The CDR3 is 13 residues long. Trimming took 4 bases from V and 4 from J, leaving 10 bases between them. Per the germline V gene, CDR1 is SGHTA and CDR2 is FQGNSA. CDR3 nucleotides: TGTGCCAGCAGCTCCGGCAGGGCAGAGACCCAGTACTTC. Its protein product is CASSSGRAETQYF.

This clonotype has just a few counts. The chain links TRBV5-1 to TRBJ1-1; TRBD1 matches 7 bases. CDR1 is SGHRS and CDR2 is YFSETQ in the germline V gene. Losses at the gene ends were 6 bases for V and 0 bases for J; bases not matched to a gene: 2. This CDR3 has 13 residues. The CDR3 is CASTGQMNTEAFF. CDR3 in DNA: TGCGCCAGCACGGGACAGATGAACACTGAAGCTTTCTTT.

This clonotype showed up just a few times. The CDR3 sequence: CASNQLGTNTGELFF. In DNA, the CDR3 is TGTGCCAGCAACCAACTCGGGACGAACACCGGGGAGCTGTTTTTT. V is TRBV7-9 and J is TRBJ2-2; D might be TRBD2 (5 bases). Germline V gene lookup returns CDR1 SEHNR and CDR2 FQNEAQ (reference sequence). This CDR3 contains 15 residues. With 7 bases removed from V and 0 bases from J, the gap between germline ends came to 12 bases.

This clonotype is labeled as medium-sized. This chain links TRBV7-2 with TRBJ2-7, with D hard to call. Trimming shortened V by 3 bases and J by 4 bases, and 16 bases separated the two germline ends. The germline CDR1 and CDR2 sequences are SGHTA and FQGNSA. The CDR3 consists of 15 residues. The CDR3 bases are TGTGCCAGCAGCTTCGCTAATTCAGGACCTTACGAGCAGTACTTC. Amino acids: CASSFANSGPYEQYF.

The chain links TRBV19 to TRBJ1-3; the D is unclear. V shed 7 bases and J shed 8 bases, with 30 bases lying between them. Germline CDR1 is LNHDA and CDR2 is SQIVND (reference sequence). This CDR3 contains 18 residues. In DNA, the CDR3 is TGTGCCAGTACTCCGATTCCCCCAGGAAGTTATGAAGGGCACACCATATATTTT. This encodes CASTPIPPGSYEGHTIYF.